A selection of T cell receptor beta chains follows, all from one sample in a study of blood T cell repertoires in COVID-19. The data were produced by immunoSEQ multiplex PCR, yet TCRdb's version contains in-frame clones alone and is incomplete. The table shows approximately 260,000 clones, with 89% occurring only once. Sequencing input: peripheral blood. The receptors originated from a woman aged 40 to 50 who had recovered from COVID-19. CDR3s include the opening cysteine and the closing phenylalanine or tryptophan. Clone size is stated in some rows and not others, as once, few, many or a class when expanded.

CDR3aa: CAWNEAHSGANVLTF
abundance: .
j_gene: TRBJ2-6
v_gene: TRBV30

CDR3aa: CASSLGGRYSDTQYF
abundance: .
j_gene: TRBJ2-3
v_gene: TRBV7-9

CDR3aa: CASSGQTGQDGQGYTF
abundance: few
j_gene: TRBJ1-2
v_gene: TRBV2

CDR3aa: CASSQTFDRGGNYGYTF
abundance: .
j_gene: TRBJ1-2
v_gene: TRBV27

CDR3aa: CASRSPGGGNQPQHF
abundance: .
j_gene: TRBJ1-5
v_gene: TRBV27

CDR3aa: CASSSSGRDTGELFF
abundance: .
j_gene: TRBJ2-2
v_gene: TRBV7-2

CDR3aa: CASSPRGQGTDTQYF
abundance: .
j_gene: TRBJ2-3
v_gene: TRBV18

CDR3aa: CASSRDRVNTEAFF
abundance: .
j_gene: TRBJ1-1
v_gene: TRBV6-5

CDR3aa: CASSLAIAVSSYNEQFF
abundance: .
j_gene: TRBJ2-1
v_gene: TRBV7-6

CDR3aa: CASSEVPGDGYTF
abundance: .
j_gene: TRBJ1-2
v_gene: TRBV6-1

CDR3aa: CASTDGTVEKLFF
abundance: .
j_gene: TRBJ1-4
v_gene: TRBV19

CDR3aa: CASSPGQQETQYF
abundance: .
j_gene: TRBJ2-5
v_gene: TRBV19

CDR3aa: CASSSGTGVYGTEAFF
abundance: .
j_gene: TRBJ1-1
v_gene: TRBV5-1

CDR3aa: CASSPRQGNYGYTF
abundance: few
j_gene: TRBJ1-2
v_gene: TRBV18

CDR3aa: CASSYQRGGTDTQYF
abundance: .
j_gene: TRBJ2-3
v_gene: TRBV6-5

CDR3aa: CASRPPTGGTEAFF
abundance: .
j_gene: TRBJ1-1
v_gene: TRBV28

CDR3aa: CASKGQANTEAFF
abundance: .
j_gene: TRBJ1-1
v_gene: TRBV27

CDR3aa: CASSIALGTGNQPQHF
abundance: once
j_gene: TRBJ1-5
v_gene: TRBV19

CDR3aa: CASSLGTVDSYEQYF
abundance: .
j_gene: TRBJ2-7
v_gene: TRBV5-4

CDR3aa: CATSDADRFLETQYF
abundance: .
j_gene: TRBJ2-5
v_gene: TRBV24-1

CDR3aa: CSAGTSGSVETQYF
abundance: once
j_gene: TRBJ2-5
v_gene: TRBV29-1

CDR3aa: CASSLRQGGIDSPLHF
abundance: .
j_gene: TRBJ1-6
v_gene: TRBV7-2

CDR3aa: CASSQAPSGQKRDTQYF
abundance: .
j_gene: TRBJ2-3
v_gene: TRBV4-1

CDR3aa: CASGRGQNTEAFF
abundance: .
j_gene: TRBJ1-1
v_gene: TRBV12-3/TRBV12-4

CDR3aa: CASSKPSPWKGANEKLFF
abundance: .
j_gene: TRBJ1-4
v_gene: TRBV21-1

CDR3aa: CASSIEAGGGETQYF
abundance: once
j_gene: TRBJ2-5
v_gene: TRBV19

CDR3aa: CASKSGGRLTNEKLFF
abundance: .
j_gene: TRBJ1-4
v_gene: TRBV6-6

CDR3aa: CASSLFGTEDYGYTF
abundance: .
j_gene: TRBJ1-2
v_gene: TRBV27

CDR3aa: CASNSFYNSPLHF
abundance: .
j_gene: TRBJ1-6
v_gene: TRBV6-5

CDR3aa: CASSLLPGDYGYTF
abundance: .
j_gene: TRBJ1-2
v_gene: TRBV5-6

CDR3aa: CASSLSGDRIYEQYF
abundance: .
j_gene: TRBJ2-7
v_gene: TRBV6-5

CDR3aa: CASSGTSGHSYNEQFF
abundance: .
j_gene: TRBJ2-1
v_gene: TRBV6-6

CDR3aa: CASSQVANTEAFF
abundance: .
j_gene: TRBJ1-1
v_gene: TRBV4-1

CDR3aa: CASSLYRGWNTEAFF
abundance: .
j_gene: TRBJ1-1
v_gene: TRBV6-5

CDR3aa: CASSLAGGGAADTQYF
abundance: .
j_gene: TRBJ2-3
v_gene: TRBV5-1

CDR3aa: CSASPMTASGNYGYTF
abundance: .
j_gene: TRBJ1-2
v_gene: TRBV20-1

CDR3aa: CASRGTGDSPLHF
abundance: .
j_gene: TRBJ1-6
v_gene: TRBV19

CDR3aa: CASTRLAGGLEQYF
abundance: .
j_gene: TRBJ2-7
v_gene: TRBV6-5

CDR3aa: CASSEQGNEQFF
abundance: .
j_gene: TRBJ2-1
v_gene: TRBV6-4

CDR3aa: CASNMGGSGNTIYF
abundance: .
j_gene: TRBJ1-3
v_gene: TRBV5-6